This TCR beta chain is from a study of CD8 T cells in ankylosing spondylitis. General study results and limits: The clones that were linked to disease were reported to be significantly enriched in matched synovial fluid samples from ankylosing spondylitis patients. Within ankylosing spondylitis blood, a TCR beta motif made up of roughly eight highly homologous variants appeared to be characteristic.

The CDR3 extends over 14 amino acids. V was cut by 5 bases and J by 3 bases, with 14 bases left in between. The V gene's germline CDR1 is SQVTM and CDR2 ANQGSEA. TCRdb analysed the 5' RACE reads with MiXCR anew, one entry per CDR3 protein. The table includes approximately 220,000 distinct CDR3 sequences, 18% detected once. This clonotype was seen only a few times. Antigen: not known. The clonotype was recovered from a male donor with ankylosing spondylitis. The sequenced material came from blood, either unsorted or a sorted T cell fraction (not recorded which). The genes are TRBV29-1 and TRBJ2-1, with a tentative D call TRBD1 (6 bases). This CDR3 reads CSVRGKLGYNEQFF. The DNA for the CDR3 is TGCAGCGTTAGGGGGAAACTAGGCTACAATGAGCAGTTCTTC.